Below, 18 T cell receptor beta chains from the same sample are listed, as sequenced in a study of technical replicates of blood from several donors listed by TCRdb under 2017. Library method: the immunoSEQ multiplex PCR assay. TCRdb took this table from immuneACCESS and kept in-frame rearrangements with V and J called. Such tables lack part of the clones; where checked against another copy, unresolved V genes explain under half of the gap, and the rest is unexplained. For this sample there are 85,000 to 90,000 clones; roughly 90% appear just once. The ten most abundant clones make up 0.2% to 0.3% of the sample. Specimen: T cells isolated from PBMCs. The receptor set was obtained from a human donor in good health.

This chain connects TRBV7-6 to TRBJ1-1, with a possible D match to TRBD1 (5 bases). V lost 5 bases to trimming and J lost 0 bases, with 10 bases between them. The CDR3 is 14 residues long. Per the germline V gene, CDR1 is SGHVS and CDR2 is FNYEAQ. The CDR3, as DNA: TGTGCCAGCAGCCCGGACATAATGAACACTGAAGCTTTCTTT. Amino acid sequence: CASSPDIMNTEAFF. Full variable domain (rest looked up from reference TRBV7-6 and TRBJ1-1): GAGVSQSPRYKVTKRGQDVALRCDPISGHVSLYWYRQALGQGPEFLTYFNYEAQQDKSGLPNDRFSAERPEGSISTLTIQRTEQRDSAMYRCASSPDIMNTEAFFGQGTRLTVV.

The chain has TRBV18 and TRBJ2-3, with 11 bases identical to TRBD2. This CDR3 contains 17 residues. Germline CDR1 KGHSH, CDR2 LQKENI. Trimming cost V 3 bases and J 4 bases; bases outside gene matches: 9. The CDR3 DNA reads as TGTGCCAGCTCACCTTTTAGCGGGAGGGCCTTTTCAGATACGCAGTATTTT. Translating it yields CASSPFSGRAFSDTQYF.

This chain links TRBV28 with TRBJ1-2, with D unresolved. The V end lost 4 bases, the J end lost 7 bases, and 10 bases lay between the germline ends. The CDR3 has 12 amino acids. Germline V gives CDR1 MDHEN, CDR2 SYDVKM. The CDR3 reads CASSYAGAGYTF. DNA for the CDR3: TGTGCCAGCAGTTATGCGGGTGCTGGCTACACCTTC.

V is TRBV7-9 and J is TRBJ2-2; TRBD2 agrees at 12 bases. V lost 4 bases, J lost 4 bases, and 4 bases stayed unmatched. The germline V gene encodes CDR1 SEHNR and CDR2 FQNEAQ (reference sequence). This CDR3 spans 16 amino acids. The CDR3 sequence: CASSWGLAGTTGELFF. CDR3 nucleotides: TGTGCCAGCAGCTGGGGACTAGCGGGTACCACCGGGGAGCTGTTTTTT.

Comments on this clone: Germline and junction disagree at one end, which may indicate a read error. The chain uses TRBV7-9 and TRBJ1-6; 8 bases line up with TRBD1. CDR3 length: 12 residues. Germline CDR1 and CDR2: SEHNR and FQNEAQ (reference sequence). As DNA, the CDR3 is TGTGCCAGCAGCTCAAAGGACAGGGACGCGGCCTTT. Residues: CASSSKDRDAAF.

This chain's CDR3 is CASSLGYLQDNTGELFF. Here the CDR3 DNA reads TGTGCCAGCAGCTTAGGCTATTTGCAGGATAACACCGGGGAGCTGTTTTTT. The chain combines TRBV7-9 with TRBJ2-2; no definite D call. The ends were cut back, 1 base at V and 2 bases at J, with 14 bases in the middle. The CDR3 is 17 residues long. Germline V CDR1 and CDR2: SEHNR, FQNEAQ (reference sequence).

The CDR3 sequence: CASSQVEQGASPQPQHF. Written as DNA, the CDR3 is TGTGCCAGCAGCCAAGTTGAACAGGGGGCGTCCCCTCAGCCCCAGCATTTT. The V call is TRBV14, the J call TRBJ1-5; 9 bases fit TRBD1. The junction had 10 bases not matched to a gene; V was cut back by 1 base and J by 6 bases. Germline CDR1 and CDR2: SGHDN and FVKESK. The CDR3 has 17 amino acids.

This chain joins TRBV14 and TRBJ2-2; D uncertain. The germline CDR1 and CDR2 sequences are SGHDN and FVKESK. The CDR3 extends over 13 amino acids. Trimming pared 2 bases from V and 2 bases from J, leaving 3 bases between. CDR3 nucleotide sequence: TGTGCCAGCAGCCAACTCAACACCGGGGAGCTGTTTTTT. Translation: CASSQLNTGELFF.

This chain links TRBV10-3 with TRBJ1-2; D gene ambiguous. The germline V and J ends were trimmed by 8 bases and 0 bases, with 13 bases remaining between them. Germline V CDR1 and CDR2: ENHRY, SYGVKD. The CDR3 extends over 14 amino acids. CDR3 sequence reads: CAIYARTANYGYTF. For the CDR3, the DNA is TGTGCCATCTATGCCAGAACAGCTAACTATGGCTACACCTTC.

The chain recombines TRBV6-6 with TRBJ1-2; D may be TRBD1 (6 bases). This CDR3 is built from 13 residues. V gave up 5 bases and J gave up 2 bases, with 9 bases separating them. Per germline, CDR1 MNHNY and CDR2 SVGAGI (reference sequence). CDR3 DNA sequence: TGTGCCAGCAGTGTAGACAGGAACTATGGCTACACCTTC. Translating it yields CASSVDRNYGYTF.

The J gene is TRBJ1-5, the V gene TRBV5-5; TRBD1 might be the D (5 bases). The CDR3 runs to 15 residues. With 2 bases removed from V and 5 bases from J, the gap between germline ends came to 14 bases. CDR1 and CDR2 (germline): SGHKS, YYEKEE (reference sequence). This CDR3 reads CASSFAVQVYQPQHF. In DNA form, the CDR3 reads TGTGCCAGCAGCTTCGCGGTACAGGTATATCAGCCCCAGCATTTT.

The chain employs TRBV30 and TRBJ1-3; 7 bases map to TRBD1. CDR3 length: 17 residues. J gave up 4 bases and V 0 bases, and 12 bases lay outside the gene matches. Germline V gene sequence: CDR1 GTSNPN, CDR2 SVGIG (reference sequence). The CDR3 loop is CAWSVYFRGARGNTIYF. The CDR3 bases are TGTGCCTGGAGTGTATACTTCAGGGGGGCGCGAGGAAACACCATATATTTT.

As DNA, the CDR3 is TGTGCCAGCAGTGCCACAGGGAACTATGGCTACACCTTC. Its translation is CASSATGNYGYTF. The V call is TRBV6-5, the J call TRBJ1-2, with D possibly TRBD1 on 6 matching bases. The CDR3 length is 13 residues. The germline V gene encodes CDR1 MNHEY and CDR2 SVGAGI. V lost 5 bases to trimming and J lost 2 bases, with 9 bases between them.

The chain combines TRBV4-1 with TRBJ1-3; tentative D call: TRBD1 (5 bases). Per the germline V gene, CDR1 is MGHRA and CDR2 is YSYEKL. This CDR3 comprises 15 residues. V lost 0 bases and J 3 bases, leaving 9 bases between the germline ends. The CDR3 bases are TGCGCCAGCAGCCAAGATGGAGGGGATGGAAACACCATATATTTT. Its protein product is CASSQDGGDGNTIYF.

The CDR3, as DNA: TGCGCCAGCAGCCATGCGACTAGCGGGGGACACTCAACACAGTATTTT. It is translated as CASSHATSGGHSTQYF. V and J are TRBV4-1 and TRBJ2-3, with 12 bases matching TRBD2. The CDR3 has 16 residues. Germline values: CDR1 MGHRA, CDR2 YSYEKL. V dropped 3 bases and J dropped 12; count of bases not matched to a gene: 13.

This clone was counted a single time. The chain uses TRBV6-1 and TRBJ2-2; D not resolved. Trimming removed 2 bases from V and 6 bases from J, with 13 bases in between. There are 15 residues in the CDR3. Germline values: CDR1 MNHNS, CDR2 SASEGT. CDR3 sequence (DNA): TGTGCCAGCAGTGAATCCACCGGGTGGTCCGGGGAGCTGTTTTTT. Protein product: CASSESTGWSGELFF.

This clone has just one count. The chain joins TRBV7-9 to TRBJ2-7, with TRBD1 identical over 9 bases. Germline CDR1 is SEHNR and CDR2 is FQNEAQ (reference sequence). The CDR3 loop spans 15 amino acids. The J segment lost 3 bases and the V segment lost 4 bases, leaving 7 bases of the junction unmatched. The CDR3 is CASSSMGTGYYEQYF. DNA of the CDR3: TGTGCCAGCAGCTCTATGGGGACAGGGTACTACGAGCAGTACTTC.

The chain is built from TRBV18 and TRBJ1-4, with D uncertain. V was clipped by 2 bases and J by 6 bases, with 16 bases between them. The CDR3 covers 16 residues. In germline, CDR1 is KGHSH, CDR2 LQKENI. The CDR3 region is CASSPSGIGLDEKLFF. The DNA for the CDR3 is TGTGCCAGCTCACCATCGGGAATAGGTTTGGATGAAAAACTGTTTTTT.